Listed below are T cell receptor beta chains from one sample, sequenced in a study of blood T cell repertoires in COVID-19. Sequencing used immunoSEQ multiplex PCR; TCRdb keeps in-frame clones, though not all of them. The repertoire holds approximately 210,000 clones, with approximately 82% as singletons. Sequenced material: peripheral blood. The receptors were sampled from a woman aged 50 to 65 with acute or convalescent COVID-19. The CDR3 runs from the conserved cysteine through the conserved F or W. Fields, in order: V gene, clone size, CDR3 length, J gene, D gene, CDR3 DNA, CDR3 protein. The D gene is left open where the match is weak. Expanded clones are given a class, and other clones once, few, many or no size at all.

V gene: TRBV27
clone size: -
CDR3 length: 15
J gene: TRBJ2-7
D gene: TRBD2
CDR3 DNA: TGTGCCAGCAGTTTTTCAGGACTAGCGGCCTACGAGCAGTACTTC
CDR3 protein: CASSFSGLAAYEQYF

V gene: TRBV9
clone size: -
CDR3 length: 15
J gene: TRBJ2-5
D gene: TRBD1
CDR3 DNA: TGTGCCAGCAGCGTAGGGGACAGTTTACAAGAGACCCAGTACTTC
CDR3 protein: CASSVGDSLQETQYF

V gene: TRBV24-1
clone size: -
CDR3 length: 17
J gene: TRBJ2-3
D gene: -
CDR3 DNA: TGTGCCACCAGCCCCCCTTGGGCGGGACCGAGCACAGATACGCAGTATTTT
CDR3 protein: CATSPPWAGPSTDTQYF

V gene: TRBV3-1/TRBV3-2
clone size: -
CDR3 length: 13
J gene: TRBJ2-1
D gene: -
CDR3 DNA: TGTGCCAGCAGCCAAATACGAGACAATGAGCAGTTCTTC
CDR3 protein: CASSQIRDNEQFF

V gene: TRBV3-1/TRBV3-2
clone size: -
CDR3 length: 15
J gene: TRBJ2-7
D gene: TRBD2
CDR3 DNA: TGTGCCAGCAGCAACTTAGCGGGAGCGAGGTACGAGCAGTACTTC
CDR3 protein: CASSNLAGARYEQYF

V gene: TRBV21-1
clone size: -
CDR3 length: 15
J gene: TRBJ2-7
D gene: -
CDR3 DNA: TGTGCCAGCAGCGAGAGGAAGCGGAGCTCCTACGAGCAGTACTTC
CDR3 protein: CASSERKRSSYEQYF

V gene: TRBV6-6
clone size: -
CDR3 length: 12
J gene: TRBJ1-3
D gene: -
CDR3 DNA: TGTGCCAGCAGGACTTCTGGAAACACCATATATTTT
CDR3 protein: CASRTSGNTIYF

V gene: TRBV5-1
clone size: -
CDR3 length: 15
J gene: TRBJ2-1
D gene: TRBD2
CDR3 DNA: TGCGCCAGCAGCTTGGTACTAGCGGGGCCCAATGAGCAGTTCTTC
CDR3 protein: CASSLVLAGPNEQFF

V gene: TRBV25-1
clone size: -
CDR3 length: 11
J gene: TRBJ2-5
D gene: -
CDR3 DNA: TGTGCCAGCAGCGTTCAAGAGACCCAGTACTTC
CDR3 protein: CASSVQETQYF

V gene: TRBV28
clone size: -
CDR3 length: 15
J gene: TRBJ2-3
D gene: TRBD1
CDR3 DNA: TGTGCCAGCAGTCCCAGGGACAGATACACAGATACGCAGTATTTT
CDR3 protein: CASSPRDRYTDTQYF

V gene: TRBV6-5
clone size: -
CDR3 length: 14
J gene: TRBJ2-7
D gene: TRBD1
CDR3 DNA: TGTGCCAGCGGGCGGTGGGGGCAGGGGGCTAAGCAGTACTTC
CDR3 protein: CASGRWGQGAKQYF

V gene: TRBV28
clone size: few
CDR3 length: 14
J gene: TRBJ1-4
D gene: -
CDR3 DNA: TGTGCCAGCAGTACAACGGGTGAGGGCGAAAAACTGTTTTTT
CDR3 protein: CASSTTGEGEKLFF

V gene: TRBV28
clone size: -
CDR3 length: 13
J gene: TRBJ2-7
D gene: -
CDR3 DNA: TGTGCCAGCAGCCAGGGAGGGGGGAACGAGCAGTACTTC
CDR3 protein: CASSQGGGNEQYF

V gene: TRBV11-2
clone size: -
CDR3 length: 15
J gene: TRBJ1-2
D gene: TRBD1
CDR3 DNA: TGTGCCAGCAGCCCCGAGGGGGCCTCTAACTATGGCTACACCTTC
CDR3 protein: CASSPEGASNYGYTF

V gene: TRBV3-1/TRBV3-2
clone size: -
CDR3 length: 18
J gene: TRBJ2-1
D gene: -
CDR3 DNA: TGTGCCAGCAGCCTCTTTTCTTCTTTTGGCGGGACCGCAAGTGAGCAGTTCTTC
CDR3 protein: CASSLFSSFGGTASEQFF

V gene: TRBV19
clone size: -
CDR3 length: 15
J gene: TRBJ1-4
D gene: TRBD1
CDR3 DNA: TGTGCCAGTAGTAAACCGCCTCAGGGGGAAGGAAAACTGTTTTTT
CDR3 protein: CASSKPPQGEGKLFF

V gene: TRBV11-3
clone size: -
CDR3 length: 13
J gene: TRBJ2-1
D gene: -
CDR3 DNA: TGTGCCAGCAGCTTAGGGAGAGTCAATGAGCAGTTCTTC
CDR3 protein: CASSLGRVNEQFF

V gene: TRBV11-3
clone size: -
CDR3 length: 13
J gene: TRBJ2-3
D gene: -
CDR3 DNA: TGTGCCAGCAGCTTGACATCTAGCCATACGCAGTATTTT
CDR3 protein: CASSLTSSHTQYF

V gene: TRBV5-1
clone size: -
CDR3 length: 13
J gene: TRBJ2-5
D gene: -
CDR3 DNA: TGCGCCAGCAAGGCAGGGAACCAAGAGACCCAGTACTTC
CDR3 protein: CASKAGNQETQYF

V gene: TRBV11-3
clone size: -
CDR3 length: 16
J gene: TRBJ2-3
D gene: TRBD1
CDR3 DNA: TGTGCCAGCAGCTTAGGGGGGACAGGCCAGACAGATACGCAGTATTTT
CDR3 protein: CASSLGGTGQTDTQYF

V gene: TRBV24-1
clone size: -
CDR3 length: 16
J gene: TRBJ2-3
D gene: TRBD2
CDR3 DNA: TGTGCCACCAGTGATTTTACTAGCGGGAGGAAAGATACGCAGTATTTT
CDR3 protein: CATSDFTSGRKDTQYF

V gene: TRBV5-6
clone size: once
CDR3 length: 16
J gene: TRBJ1-2
D gene: -
CDR3 DNA: TGTGCCAGCAGCTTGGTAGGAGGCGGCGGTCTTAATGGCTACACCTTC
CDR3 protein: CASSLVGGGGLNGYTF

V gene: TRBV7-2
clone size: -
CDR3 length: 15
J gene: TRBJ1-5
D gene: -
CDR3 DNA: TGTGCCAGCAGCTTAACAGCGGGGAGCAATCAGCCCCAGCATTTT
CDR3 protein: CASSLTAGSNQPQHF

V gene: TRBV7-3
clone size: -
CDR3 length: 14
J gene: TRBJ2-5
D gene: TRBD1
CDR3 DNA: TGTGCCAGCAGCCCACAGGGGGCAGGAGAGACCCAGTACTTC
CDR3 protein: CASSPQGAGETQYF

V gene: TRBV28
clone size: -
CDR3 length: 13
J gene: TRBJ1-2
D gene: -
CDR3 DNA: TGTGCCAGCAGTCCCGGGGCTAACTATGGCTACACCTTC
CDR3 protein: CASSPGANYGYTF

V gene: TRBV19
clone size: -
CDR3 length: 14
J gene: TRBJ2-5
D gene: TRBD1
CDR3 DNA: TGTGCCAGTAGTTGGGGACAGGGCCAAGAGACCCAGTACTTC
CDR3 protein: CASSWGQGQETQYF

V gene: TRBV9
clone size: -
CDR3 length: 13
J gene: TRBJ2-1
D gene: -
CDR3 DNA: TGTGCCAGCAGCGTCCGGGGTCGAGGTGAGCAGTTCTTC
CDR3 protein: CASSVRGRGEQFF

V gene: TRBV19
clone size: -
CDR3 length: 15
J gene: TRBJ2-5
D gene: -
CDR3 DNA: TGTGCCAGTAGTTCCTACGAGGGATTAGGAGAGACCCAGTACTTC
CDR3 protein: CASSSYEGLGETQYF

V gene: TRBV3-1/TRBV3-2
clone size: few
CDR3 length: 16
J gene: TRBJ1-1
D gene: -
CDR3 DNA: TGTGCCAGCAGCCAAGGGGGAGGGGTTCAGAACACTGAAGCTTTCTTT
CDR3 protein: CASSQGGGVQNTEAFF

V gene: TRBV11-2
clone size: -
CDR3 length: 13
J gene: TRBJ2-7
D gene: -
CDR3 DNA: TGTGCCAGCAGCTTAAAGCGCGGGCTCGAGCAGTACTTC
CDR3 protein: CASSLKRGLEQYF